Below are 28 T cell receptor beta chains sequenced from a single sample in a study of cytomegalovirus exposure and HLA in healthy donors listed by TCRdb under 2017. The protocol used for the library was the immunoSEQ multiplex PCR assay. Sourced from immuneACCESS, this table was stored by TCRdb with only in-frame sequences that have V and J called. A share of the clones is absent; for the studies checked, an unresolved V gene accounts for under half, and the remainder has no known explanation. The sample data list about 200,000 clones, and roughly 80% of these were observed just once. The ten largest clonotypes hold 4.5% to 6% of the sample. Sequences were obtained from PBMCs. Every receptor here comes from a woman in her late teens or twenties in good health and CMV-seronegative.

The chain is built from TRBV29-1 and TRBJ2-5, with TRBD1 matching 9 bases. The CDR3 sequence is 15 residues long. Germline V gene data show CDR1 as SQVTM and CDR2 as ANQGSEA. Losses at the gene ends were 6 bases for V and 5 bases for J; bases not matched to a gene: 13. The CDR3 protein is CSVRDRVEILETQYF. The DNA for the CDR3 is TGCAGCGTCAGGGACAGGGTCGAGATATTGGAGACCCAGTACTTC.

V usage is TRBV5-1 and J usage is TRBJ2-7; D is perhaps TRBD2 (5 bases). The V end lost 2 bases, the J end lost 6 bases, and 6 bases lay between the germline ends. Germline assignment: CDR1 SGHRS and CDR2 YFSETQ. The CDR3 is 11 residues long. The CDR3 reads CASSFGLEQYF. CDR3 sequence (DNA): TGCGCCAGCAGCTTTGGACTCGAGCAGTACTTC.

The chain joins TRBV6-6 to TRBJ1-1; D not resolved. CDR1 and CDR2 from the germline V gene are MNHNY and SVGAGI (reference sequence). The CDR3 spans 16 residues. Trimming cost V 2 bases and J 7 bases, with 20 bases left between them. The CDR3 DNA reads TGTGCCAGCAGTTACGGTTCATACACATCGAACGATGAAGCTTTCTTT. Translating it yields CASSYGSYTSNDEAFF.

Points on this clone: This sample also contains other DNA sequences that code for the same CDR3. This chain links TRBV4-2 with TRBJ2-3, with 11 bases aligning to TRBD2. The junction had 4 bases not matched to a gene; V was cut back by 1 base and J by 1 base. The CDR3 consists of 17 residues. CDR1 and CDR2 (germline): LGHNA, YNFKEQ. The CDR3 protein is CASSQVAGLAGTDTQYF. The CDR3 DNA follows: TGTGCCAGCAGCCAAGTTGCGGGACTAGCGGGCACAGATACGCAGTATTTT.

J is TRBJ1-1 and V is TRBV18; TRBD1 matches 8 bases. V trimming: 3 bases; J trimming: 4 bases; junction bases outside the gene matches: 10. The CDR3 extends over 16 amino acids. Germline-derived CDR1 and CDR2 are KGHSH and LQKENI. The CDR3 region has the DNA TGTGCCAGCTCACCCGGACGCAGGGGGCTGGGCACTGAAGCTTTCTTT. It specifies CASSPGRRGLGTEAFF. Full variable domain (missing parts from reference TRBV18 and TRBJ1-1): NAGVMQNPRHLVRRRGQEARLRCSPMKGHSHVYWYRQLPEEGLKFMVYLQKENIIDESGMPKERFSAEFPKEGPSILRIQQVVRGDSAAYFCASSPGRRGLGTEAFFGQGTRLTVV.

This clone was seen a handful of times. The chain joins TRBV5-8 to TRBJ2-3; D gene unclear. The length of the CDR3 is 14 residues. Between the trimmed V and J ends, which lost 0 bases and 0 bases, there was a span of 5 bases. Germline V gives CDR1 SGHTS, CDR2 YDEGEE. CDR3 sequence reads: CASSLGQSTDTQYF. CDR3 nucleotides: TGTGCCAGCAGCTTGGGTCAGAGCACAGATACGCAGTATTTT.

The chain joins TRBV11-3 to TRBJ2-5; D gene unclear. V lost 5 bases and J lost 4, with 11 bases in between. Germline V lookup: CDR1 SGHNT, CDR2 YENEEA. CDR3 length equals 13 residues. CDR3 in DNA: TGTGCCAGCAGCATGAGTCAGATAGAGACCCAGTACTTC. This codes for CASSMSQIETQYF.

The V and J genes are TRBV27 and TRBJ2-1; D perhaps matches TRBD1 (6 bases). CDR3 length: 13 residues. Trimming shortened V by 8 bases and J by 2 bases, and 10 bases separated the two germline ends. Germline CDR1 reads MNHEY; CDR2 reads SMNVEV (reference sequence). Here the CDR3 reads CASQDRTYNEQFF. The CDR3 DNA sequence: TGTGCCAGCCAGGACAGAACCTACAATGAGCAGTTCTTC.

This chain links TRBV25-1 with TRBJ2-7; possibly TRBD1 for D (5 bases). The CDR3 consists of 12 residues. From germline, CDR1 is MGHDK and CDR2 SYGVNS. Trimming stripped 2 bases from V and 12 bases from J, with 14 bases between. This CDR3 reads CASSETTARMYF. In nucleotides, the CDR3 is TGTGCCAGCAGTGAAACGACAGCACGTATGTACTTC.

The V and J genes are TRBV6-5 and TRBJ1-2; 11 bases are a match to TRBD1. This CDR3 has 15 amino acids. Germline-derived CDR1 and CDR2 are MNHEY and SVGAGI. The trim removed 7 bases at V and 2 bases at J, leaving 6 bases unmatched. The CDR3 spells CASTPDRGLNYGYTF. The DNA of the CDR3 is TGTGCCAGCACCCCGGACAGGGGGCTCAACTATGGCTACACCTTC.

The rearrangement uses TRBV5-1 and TRBJ2-1; a possible D gene is TRBD2 (6 bases). This CDR3 contains 11 residues. Germline V gives CDR1 SGHRS, CDR2 YFSETQ. Trimming took 4 bases from V and 9 from J, leaving 8 bases between them. The CDR3 coding sequence is TGCGCCAGCAGCGGGGGGAGTGAGCAGTTCTTC. Translation: CASSGGSEQFF.

The chain couples TRBV19 to TRBJ1-2; 10 nucleotides align to TRBD1. V lost 7 bases, J lost 4 bases, and 9 bases stayed unmatched. Germline V lookup: CDR1 LNHDA, CDR2 SQIVND (reference sequence). The CDR3 has 15 amino acids. CDR3 sequence reads: CASTLRDRGVYGYTF. Here the CDR3 DNA reads TGTGCCAGTACCCTGAGGGACAGGGGCGTCTATGGCTACACCTTC.

The rearrangement uses TRBV4-1 and TRBJ1-1; no clear D. The ends were cut back, 0 bases at V and 1 base at J, with 12 bases in the middle. Looked up from germline, CDR1 is MGHRA and CDR2 is YSYEKL. The CDR3 runs 16 residues. CDR3 DNA sequence: TGCGCCAGCAGCCAAGATATCCGGGTACCGAACACTGAAGCTTTCTTT. Translating gives CASSQDIRVPNTEAFF.

This chain uses TRBV18 with TRBJ2-7; a possible D gene is TRBD1 (5 bases). The germline CDR1 and CDR2 sequences are KGHSH and LQKENI. The CDR3 is made up of 14 amino acids. Trimming took 0 bases from V and 2 from J, leaving 8 bases between them. In DNA form, the CDR3 reads TGTGCCAGCTCACCACCGACAGTCCCCTACGAGCAGTACTTC. This codes for CASSPPTVPYEQYF.

This clone was found many times. The genes are TRBV7-2 and TRBJ1-2; 8 bases are shared with TRBD1. V gave up 0 bases and J gave up 2 bases; unmatched junction bases: 2. The length of the CDR3 is 15 residues. Germline V gives CDR1 SGHTA, CDR2 FQGNSA. For the CDR3, the DNA is TGTGCCAGCAGCTTAGCTCAGGGGGCGAACTATGGCTACACCTTC. Protein sequence: CASSLAQGANYGYTF.

On this clone: This CDR3 is also generated by other DNA sequences in the sample. The chain is built from TRBV2 and TRBJ1-5; tentatively, D is TRBD1 (5 bases). V lost 9 bases and J lost 6, with 24 bases in between. The CDR3 covers 16 residues. Germline lookup yields CDR1 SNHLY and CDR2 FYNNEI. The DNA for the CDR3 is TGTGCCAGTAGTACTAGTACCCCTTGGGGGGGTCAGCCCCAGCATTTT. This codes for CASSTSTPWGGQPQHF.

The chain is built from TRBV29-1 and TRBJ1-1; 9 bases align to TRBD1. Germline V gives CDR1 SQVTM, CDR2 ANQGSEA. CDR3 size: 12 residues. With 5 bases clipped from V and 4 bases from J, the junction kept 2 bases outside the gene matches. CDR3 nucleotides: TGCAGCGTTAGACAGGGGGGCACTGAAGCTTTCTTT. The encoded protein is CSVRQGGTEAFF.

The chain uses TRBV15 and TRBJ2-1; D unresolved. CDR1 and CDR2 (germline): LNHNV, YYDKDF (reference sequence). The CDR3 contains 18 residues. Trimming left V 1 base short and J 0 bases short, with 16 bases between. The CDR3 region has the DNA TGTGCCACCAGCAGAGCATTAGGATCCCTTTACTCCTACAATGAGCAGTTCTTC. As protein: CATSRALGSLYSYNEQFF.

This clone was detected only once. V usage is TRBV5-1 and J usage is TRBJ2-2; D is uncertain. The germline V gene has CDR1 SGHRS and CDR2 YFSETQ. Trimming took off 5 bases at V and 1 base at J, with 6 bases between the two ends. The CDR3 has 13 amino acids. The CDR3 DNA is TGCGCCAGCAGGATGTGGAACACCGGGGAGCTGTTTTTT. This gives the protein CASRMWNTGELFF.

J is TRBJ2-7 and V is TRBV7-6; D may match TRBD1 or TRBD2 (5 bases each). V was pared by 3 bases and J by 3 bases, with 15 bases between. The CDR3 is made up of 15 amino acids. Germline V gene data show CDR1 as SGHVS and CDR2 as FNYEAQ. The CDR3 here is CASSFQGADVYEQYF. CDR3 DNA sequence: TGTGCCAGCAGCTTCCAGGGAGCGGACGTCTACGAGCAGTACTTC.

The chain links TRBV6-5 to TRBJ1-1, with D hard to call. From germline, CDR1 is MNHEY and CDR2 SVGAGI. The CDR3 has 15 residues. The V end was cut by 2 bases, the J end by 0 bases, with 10 bases between. CDR3: CASSYGRELNTEAFF. The CDR3 bases are TGTGCCAGCAGTTACGGCCGGGAATTGAACACTGAAGCTTTCTTT.

The V gene is TRBV9, the J gene TRBJ1-1; D is perhaps TRBD1 (6 bases). Germline CDR1 and CDR2: SGDLS and YYNGEE. The CDR3 totals 13 residues. V shed 2 bases and J shed 5 bases, with 10 bases lying between them. CDR3 bases: TGTGCCAGCAGCGTTGTGAGGGGGACTGAAGCTTTCTTT. Translation: CASSVVRGTEAFF.

In its sample, this clone was seen many times. J is TRBJ2-2 and V is TRBV30; TRBD2 matches at 7 bases. This CDR3 has 10 residues. Germline V gene lookup returns CDR1 GTSNPN and CDR2 SVGIG (reference sequence). Trimming removed 6 bases from V and 11 bases from J; junction bases left unmatched: 3. The CDR3: CACGGVELFF. The CDR3 DNA sequence: TGTGCCTGTGGGGGGGTCGAGCTGTTTTTT.

This clone was seen only a few times. J is TRBJ2-7 and V is TRBV19; D is perhaps TRBD1 (6 bases). Germline V gene lookup returns CDR1 LNHDA and CDR2 SQIVND (reference sequence). The CDR3 has 16 residues. V lost 2 bases, J lost 0 bases, and 14 bases lay in between. The chain's CDR3 is CASSISGAASSYEQYF. For the CDR3, the DNA is TGTGCCAGTAGTATATCAGGGGCCGCGAGCTCCTACGAGCAGTACTTC.

The gene calls are TRBV11-2 and TRBJ2-3; D remains unclear. This CDR3 region has 12 residues. The V and J ends lost 4 bases and 5 bases respectively, with 7 bases between them. Germline V lookup: CDR1 SGHAT, CDR2 FQNNGV. The CDR3 bases are TGTGCCAGCAGCTCGAGTGGAGATACGCAGTATTTT. Translating gives CASSSSGDTQYF.

This clone was detected only once. The chain recombines TRBV4-1 with TRBJ1-2; TRBD1 is a possible D gene (5 bases). With 0 bases removed from V and 2 bases from J, the gap between germline ends came to 13 bases. The CDR3 loop spans 16 amino acids. Germline values: CDR1 MGHRA, CDR2 YSYEKL. CDR3 residues: CASSQDQGVGNYGYTF. CDR3 sequence (DNA): TGCGCCAGCAGCCAAGATCAGGGAGTCGGCAACTATGGCTACACCTTC.

The sample holds a few counts of this clone. This chain joins TRBV5-1 and TRBJ1-2, with 8 bases lining up with TRBD1. The CDR3 has 13 residues. Germline V gene data show CDR1 as SGHRS and CDR2 as YFSETQ. The V segment lost 0 bases and the J segment 6 bases; nucleotides outside the gene matches: 1. The CDR3: CASSLGTGNGYTF. CDR3 coding DNA: TGCGCCAGCAGCTTGGGGACAGGGAATGGCTACACCTTC. Full variable domain (remainder filled in from reference TRBV5-1 and TRBJ1-2): KAGVTQTPRYLIKTRGQQVTLSCSPISGHRSVSWYQQTPGQGLQFLFEYFSETQRNKGNFPGRFSGRQFSNSRSEMNVSTLELGDSALYLCASSLGTGNGYTFGSGTRLTVV.

The V call is TRBV5-6, the J call TRBJ1-2, with D tentatively TRBD1 (6 bases). Trimming removed 3 bases at V and 4 bases at J, with 13 bases between. This CDR3 spans 14 amino acids. Germline lookup yields CDR1 SGHDT and CDR2 YYEEEE. The CDR3 region has the DNA TGTGCCAGCAGCTGGCTTGGAGGGGGCTATGGCTACACCTTC. This gives the protein CASSWLGGGYGYTF.